A single sample gave rise to the 11 T cell receptor beta chains below, sequenced in a study of blood T cell repertoires in COVID-19 (dated by TCRdb to the early 2020s). Library method: the immunoSEQ multiplex PCR assay. The clones in this table, taken by TCRdb from immuneACCESS, are in-frame only. Not every clone is retained; where verified, under half of the shortfall comes from an unresolved V gene, and the cause of the rest is unknown. The sample table shows about 250,000 clones, and more than 75% are seen once. Together, the top ten hold approximately 6.2% of the sample. The sample taken for sequencing was peripheral blood. The receptors derive from a woman aged 80 or over with COVID-19, enrolled during active disease.

CDR3 sequence (DNA): TGTGCCAGCAGTAAGGGACAGCTCAATGAAAAACTGTTTTTT. This translates into CASSKGQLNEKLFF. J is TRBJ1-4 and V is TRBV6-5; 7 bases are a match to TRBD1. Trimming took 5 bases from V and 5 from J; bases not matched to a gene: 5. The CDR3 totals 14 residues. The germline gives CDR1 MNHEY, CDR2 SVGAGI.

The gene calls are TRBV19 and TRBJ2-7; tentative D call: TRBD1 (6 bases). CDR3 size: 16 residues. The V gene lost 6 bases and the J gene lost 5 bases, with 23 bases spanning the gap. Germline V gene sequence: CDR1 LNHDA, CDR2 SQIVND (reference sequence). In DNA form, the CDR3 reads TGTGCCAGTAGCCGTACCCTCACAGGGCGTCAGGACGAGCAGTACTTC. This translates into CASSRTLTGRQDEQYF. Using reference TRBV19 and TRBJ2-7 for the parts outside the CDR3, the full variable domain is DGGITQSPKYLFRKEGQNVTLSCEQNLNHDAMYWYRQDPGQGLRLIYYSQIVNDFQKGDIAEGYSVSREKKESFPLTVTSAQKNPTAFYLCASSRTLTGRQDEQYFGPGTRLTVT.

This clone appeared a single time. This sequence joins TRBV19 and TRBJ2-5; D perhaps matches TRBD2 (7 bases). The V gene's germline CDR1 is LNHDA and CDR2 SQIVND (reference sequence). Trimming removed 5 bases from V and 5 bases from J, with 12 bases in between. This CDR3 region has 13 residues. The CDR3 loop is CASSLQGGETQYF. CDR3 DNA: TGTGCCAGTAGTTTACAGGGAGGGGAGACCCAGTACTTC. Combining the CDR3 with reference TRBV19 and TRBJ2-5 gives the whole variable domain DGGITQSPKYLFRKEGQNVTLSCEQNLNHDAMYWYRQDPGQGLRLIYYSQIVNDFQKGDIAEGYSVSREKKESFPLTVTSAQKNPTAFYLCASSLQGGETQYFGPGTRLLVL.

The chain carries TRBV18 and TRBJ1-6; D unclear. CDR3 length: 13 residues. CDR1 is KGHSH, CDR2 LQKENI, per germline. Deletions cut 3 bases from V and 8 bases from J, with 8 bases between. The CDR3 DNA follows: TGTGCCAGCTCACCCTCCCCGGATTCACCCCTCCACTTT. Its translation: CASSPSPDSPLHF. Full variable domain (rest looked up from reference TRBV18 and TRBJ1-6): NAGVMQNPRHLVRRRGQEARLRCSPMKGHSHVYWYRQLPEEGLKFMVYLQKENIIDESGMPKERFSAEFPKEGPSILRIQQVVRGDSAAYFCASSPSPDSPLHFGNGTRLTVT.

This clone has more than one count but fewer than ten. The CDR3 loop is CASSLGGLYNEQTAEAFF. CDR3 bases: TGCGCCAGCAGCTTGGGGGGACTTTATAATGAACAAACGGCTGAAGCTTTCTTT. The chain recombines TRBV5-1 with TRBJ1-1; TRBD1 might be the D (5 bases). Trimming pared 0 bases from V and 6 bases from J, leaving 24 bases between. The CDR3 is 18 residues long. From germline, CDR1 is SGHRS and CDR2 YFSETQ.

The V and J genes are TRBV7-6 and TRBJ2-1, with 8 bases aligning to TRBD1. Germline CDR1 SGHVS, CDR2 FNYEAQ. The CDR3 spans 13 residues. Trimming at V came to 5 bases and at J to 5 bases, leaving 2 bases not matched to a gene. CDR3 nucleotides: TGTGCCAGCAGCGCGGACAGGGACAATGAGCAGTTCTTC. Amino acid sequence: CASSADRDNEQFF. The whole variable domain, filled in from reference TRBV7-6 and TRBJ2-1, reads GAGVSQSPRYKVTKRGQDVALRCDPISGHVSLYWYRQALGQGPEFLTYFNYEAQQDKSGLPNDRFSAERPEGSISTLTIQRTEQRDSAMYRCASSADRDNEQFFGPGTRLTVL.

The chain employs TRBV21-1 and TRBJ2-4; the table names TRBD1, a call not compared with the DNA. TRBV21-1 is described as a pseudogene. CDR3 size: 14 residues. The CDR3 nucleotides read TGTGCCAGCAGCCCGAAGGGGGTCAAAAACATTCAGTACTTC. Protein product: CASSPKGVKNIQYF.

CDR3 nucleotide sequence: TGCGCCAGCAGTAGGCAGGGCTCTGAAGCTTTCTTT. It encodes CASSRQGSEAFF. The V gene is TRBV10-2, the J gene TRBJ1-1, with a possible D match to TRBD1 (5 bases). CDR1 and CDR2 (germline): WSHSY, SAAADI. CDR3 size: 12 residues. V lost 5 bases to trimming and J lost 6 bases, with 10 bases between them.

This rearrangement joins TRBV25-1 to TRBJ1-2; 7 bases fit TRBD1. CDR3 length equals 18 residues. V trimming: 5 bases; J trimming: 0 bases; junction bases outside the gene matches: 15. Germline V gene data show CDR1 as MGHDK and CDR2 as SYGVNS. CDR3 sequence reads: CASSPVLDRDQPNYGYTF. CDR3 in DNA: TGTGCCAGCAGTCCCGTTCTTGACAGGGACCAACCTAACTATGGCTACACCTTC.

CDR3 loop: CASSQGGGVGTDTQYF. CDR3 in DNA: TGTGCCAGCAGCCAAGGTGGCGGGGTAGGCACAGATACGCAGTATTTT. V gene TRBV3-1 (or the pseudogene TRBV3-2) combines with J gene TRBJ2-3; a weak D match, TRBD2 (6 bases). The CDR3 contains 16 residues. The germline CDR1 and CDR2 sequences are LGHDT and YNNKEL (reference sequence). Trimming removed 1 base from V and 1 base from J, with 12 bases in between.

This clone was picked up a small number of times. This chain connects TRBV7-9 to TRBJ1-5; 9 bases are shared with TRBD1. J gave up 5 bases and V 4 bases, and 3 bases lay outside the gene matches. Germline V gives CDR1 SEHNR, CDR2 FQNEAQ (reference sequence). The length of the CDR3 is 14 residues. The CDR3 DNA sequence: TGTGCCAGCAGCTCCGACAGGGGGGATCAGCCCCAGCATTTT. It yields the protein CASSSDRGDQPQHF.